This T cell receptor (beta chain) was identified in a study of cytomegalovirus exposure and HLA in healthy donors. Findings of the study overall: Rare TCR sequences predominated, though certain public TCRs were found in many donors. The investigators catalogued some 150 TCR beta chains as cytomegalovirus-associated.

TCRdb's table, derived via immunoSEQ multiplex PCR, lists solely in-frame clones and lacks some. The repertoire holds about 100,000 clones, under 97% seen once, with 0.67% in the top ten. V was shortened by 5 bases and J by 10 bases, with 11 bases between the two germline ends. CDR3 length: 11 amino acids. Germline assignment: CDR1 SGHAT and CDR2 FQNNGV. To note about this clone: Its antigen is as yet unknown.

The sample comprised PBMCs. This receptor was taken from a young woman in good health and CMV-seronegative. The rearrangement uses TRBV11-2 and TRBJ1-1; D perhaps matches TRBD1 (5 bases). The CDR3 region is CASSPPTGAFF. The CDR3 nucleotides read TGTGCCAGCAGCCCCCCCACAGGAGCTTTCTTT.